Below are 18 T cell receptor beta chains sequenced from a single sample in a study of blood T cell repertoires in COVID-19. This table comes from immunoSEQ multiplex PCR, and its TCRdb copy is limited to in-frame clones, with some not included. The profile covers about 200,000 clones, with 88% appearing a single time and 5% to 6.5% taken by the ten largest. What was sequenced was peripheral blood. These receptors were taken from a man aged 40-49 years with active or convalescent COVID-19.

CDR3 coding DNA: TGTGCCAGCAGTTCAGGGGGCTTGGGCTACACCTTC. This gives the protein CASSSGGLGYTF. The chain links TRBV6-6 to TRBJ1-2; 8 bases fit TRBD1. V trimming: 4 bases; J trimming: 8 bases; junction bases outside the gene matches: 3. Germline V gives CDR1 MNHNY, CDR2 SVGAGI (reference sequence). This CDR3 is 12 amino acids long.

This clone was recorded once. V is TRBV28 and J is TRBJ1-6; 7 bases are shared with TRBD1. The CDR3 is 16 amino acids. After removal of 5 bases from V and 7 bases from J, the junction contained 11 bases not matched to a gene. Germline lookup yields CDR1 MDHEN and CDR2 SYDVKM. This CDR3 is CASSPLKGQRNSPLHF. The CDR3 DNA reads TGTGCCAGCAGTCCACTGAAGGGACAGCGCAATTCACCCCTCCACTTT.

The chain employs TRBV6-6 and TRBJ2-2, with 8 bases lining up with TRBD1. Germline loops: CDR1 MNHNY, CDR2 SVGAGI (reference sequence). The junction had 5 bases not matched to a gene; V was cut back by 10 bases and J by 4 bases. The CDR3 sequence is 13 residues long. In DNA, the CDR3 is TGTGCCAACAGGGGGGCCCTCACCGGGGAGCTGTTTTTT. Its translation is CANRGALTGELFF.

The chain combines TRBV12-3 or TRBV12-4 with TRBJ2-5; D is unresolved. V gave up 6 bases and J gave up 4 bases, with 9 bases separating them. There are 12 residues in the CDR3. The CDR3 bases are TGTGCCAGCAGCCCTTTGGCAGAGACCCAGTACTTC. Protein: CASSPLAETQYF.

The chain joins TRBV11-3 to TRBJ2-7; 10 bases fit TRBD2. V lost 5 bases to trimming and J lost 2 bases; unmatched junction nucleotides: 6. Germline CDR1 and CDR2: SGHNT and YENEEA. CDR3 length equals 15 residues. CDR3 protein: CASSPGTSVAYEQYF. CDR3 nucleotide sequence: TGTGCCAGCAGCCCCGGGACTAGCGTTGCCTACGAGCAGTACTTC.

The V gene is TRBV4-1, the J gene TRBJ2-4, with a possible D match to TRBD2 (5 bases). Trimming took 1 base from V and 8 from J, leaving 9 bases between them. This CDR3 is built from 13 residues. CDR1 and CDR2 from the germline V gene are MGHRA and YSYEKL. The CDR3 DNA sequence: TGCGCCAGCAGCCAAGCGGAGAGGGACATTCAGTACTTC. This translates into CASSQAERDIQYF.

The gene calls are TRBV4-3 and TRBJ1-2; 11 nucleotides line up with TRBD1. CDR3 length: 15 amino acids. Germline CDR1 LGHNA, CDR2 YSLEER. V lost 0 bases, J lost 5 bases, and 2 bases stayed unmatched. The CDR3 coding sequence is TGCGCCAGCAGCCAAGACGGACAGGGGGCGTATGGCTACACCTTC. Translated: CASSQDGQGAYGYTF.

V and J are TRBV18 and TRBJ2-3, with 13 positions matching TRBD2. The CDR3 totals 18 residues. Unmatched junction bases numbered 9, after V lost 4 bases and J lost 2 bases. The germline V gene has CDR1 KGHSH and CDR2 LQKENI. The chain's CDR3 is CASSLRLAGGGSTDTQYF. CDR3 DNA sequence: TGTGCCAGCTCACTCCGACTAGCGGGGGGCGGATCCACAGATACGCAGTATTTT. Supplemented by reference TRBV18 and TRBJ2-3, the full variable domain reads NAGVMQNPRHLVRRRGQEARLRCSPMKGHSHVYWYRQLPEEGLKFMVYLQKENIIDESGMPKERFSAEFPKEGPSILRIQQVVRGDSAAYFCASSLRLAGGGSTDTQYFGPGTRLTVL.

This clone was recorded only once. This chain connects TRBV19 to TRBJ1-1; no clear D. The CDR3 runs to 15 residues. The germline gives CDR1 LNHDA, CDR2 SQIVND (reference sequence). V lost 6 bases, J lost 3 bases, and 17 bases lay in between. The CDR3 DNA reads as TGTGCCAGTAGCTGGTCAGGCACGGTGGACACTGAAGCTTTCTTT. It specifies CASSWSGTVDTEAFF.

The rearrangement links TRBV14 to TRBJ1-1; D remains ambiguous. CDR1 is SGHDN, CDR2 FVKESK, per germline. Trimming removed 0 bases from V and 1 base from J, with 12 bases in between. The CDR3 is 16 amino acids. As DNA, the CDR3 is TGTGCCAGCAGCCAAGATCTCCGCCCAGGGAACACTGAAGCTTTCTTT. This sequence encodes CASSQDLRPGNTEAFF.

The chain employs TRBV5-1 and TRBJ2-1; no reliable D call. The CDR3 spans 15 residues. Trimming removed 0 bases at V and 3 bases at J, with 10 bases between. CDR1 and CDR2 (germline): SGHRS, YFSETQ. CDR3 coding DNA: TGCGCCAGCAGCTTGGGACAAGATTTCTACAATGAGCAGTTCTTC. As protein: CASSLGQDFYNEQFF.

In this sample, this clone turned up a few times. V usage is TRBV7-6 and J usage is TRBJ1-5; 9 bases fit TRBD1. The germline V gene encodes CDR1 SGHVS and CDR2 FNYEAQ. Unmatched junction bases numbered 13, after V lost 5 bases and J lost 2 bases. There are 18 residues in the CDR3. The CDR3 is CASSPRPGTGFGNQPQHF. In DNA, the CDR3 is TGTGCCAGCAGCCCTCGTCCCGGGACAGGGTTTGGCAATCAGCCCCAGCATTTT.

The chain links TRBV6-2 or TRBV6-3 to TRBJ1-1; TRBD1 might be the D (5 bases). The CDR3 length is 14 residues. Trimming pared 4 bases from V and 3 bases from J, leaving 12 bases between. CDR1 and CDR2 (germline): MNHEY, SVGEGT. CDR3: CASSFRGYDTEAFF. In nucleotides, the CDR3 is TGTGCCAGCAGTTTTCGGGGGTACGACACTGAAGCTTTCTTT.

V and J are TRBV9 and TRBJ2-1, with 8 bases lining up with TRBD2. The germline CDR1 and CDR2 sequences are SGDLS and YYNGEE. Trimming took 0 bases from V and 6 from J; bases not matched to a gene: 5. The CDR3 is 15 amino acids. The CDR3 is CASSVAGGGLNEQFF. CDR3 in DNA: TGTGCCAGCAGCGTAGCCGGGGGGGGCCTCAATGAGCAGTTCTTC.

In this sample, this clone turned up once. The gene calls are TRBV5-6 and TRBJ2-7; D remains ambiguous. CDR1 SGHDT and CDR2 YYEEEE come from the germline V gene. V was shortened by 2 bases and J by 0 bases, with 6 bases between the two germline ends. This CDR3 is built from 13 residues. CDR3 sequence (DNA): TGTGCCAGCAGCTTCCTGAGCTCCTACGAGCAGTACTTC. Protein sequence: CASSFLSSYEQYF.

The CDR3 DNA is TGTGCCTGGAGTGTCCCGGGACAGCAGGAAGGGAACACTGAAGCTTTCTTT. As protein: CAWSVPGQQEGNTEAFF. The chain recombines TRBV30 with TRBJ1-1; TRBD1 matches at 7 bases. Germline V gene data show CDR1 as GTSNPN and CDR2 as SVGIG (reference sequence). Trimming removed 0 bases from V and 1 base from J; junction bases left unmatched: 11. The CDR3 runs 17 residues.

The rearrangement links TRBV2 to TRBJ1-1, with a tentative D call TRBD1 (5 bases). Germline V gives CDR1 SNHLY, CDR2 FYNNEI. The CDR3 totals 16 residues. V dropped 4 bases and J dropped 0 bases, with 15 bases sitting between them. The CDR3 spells CASSGSAGRMNTEAFF. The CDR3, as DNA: TGTGCCAGCAGTGGGAGCGCAGGGCGAATGAACACTGAAGCTTTCTTT. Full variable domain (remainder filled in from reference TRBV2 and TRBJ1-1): EPEVTQTPSHQVTQMGQEVILRCVPISNHLYFYWYRQILGQKVEFLVSFYNNEISEKSEIFDDQFSVERPDGSNFTLKIRSTKLEDSAMYFCASSGSAGRMNTEAFFGQGTRLTVV.

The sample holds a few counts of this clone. The CDR3 loop reads CASASSGTGGSTGGYTF. DNA of the CDR3: TGTGCCAGCGCAAGTTCAGGGACAGGGGGCTCGACGGGTGGCTACACCTTC. The chain is built from TRBV28 and TRBJ1-2; the match to TRBD1 covers 12 bases. V was clipped by 8 bases and J by 7 bases; unmatched bases: 17. The CDR3 has 17 residues. CDR1 and CDR2 (germline): MDHEN, SYDVKM.